The clone carrying this TCR beta chain was found many times. TCRdb re-derived calls from the 5' RACE reads in MiXCR, one entry per CDR3 protein. Of 70,000 to 90,000 distinct CDR3 sequences in the sample, about 11% were seen once. From germline, CDR1 is SGHRS and CDR2 YFSETQ. The CDR3 covers 14 residues. The germline V and J ends were trimmed by 0 bases and 0 bases, with 5 bases remaining between them. The data stem from a study of early T cells in non-severe SARS-CoV-2 infection. The sequencing sample was made of whole blood. The chain links TRBV5-1 to TRBJ2-3; no definite D call. This sequence originates from an adult who was a healthcare worker with PCR-confirmed SARS-CoV-2 infection or an uninfected control (not recorded which). The CDR3 DNA is TGCGCCAGCAGCTTGGGGGCTAGCACAGATACGCAGTATTTT. Translation: CASSLGASTDTQYF. The full variable domain, completed using reference TRBV5-1 and TRBJ2-3, is KAGVTQTPRYLIKTRGQQVTLSCSPISGHRSVSWYQQTPGQGLQFLFEYFSETQRNKGNFPGRFSGRQFSNSRSEMNVSTLELGDSALYLCASSLGASTDTQYFGPGTRLTVL.